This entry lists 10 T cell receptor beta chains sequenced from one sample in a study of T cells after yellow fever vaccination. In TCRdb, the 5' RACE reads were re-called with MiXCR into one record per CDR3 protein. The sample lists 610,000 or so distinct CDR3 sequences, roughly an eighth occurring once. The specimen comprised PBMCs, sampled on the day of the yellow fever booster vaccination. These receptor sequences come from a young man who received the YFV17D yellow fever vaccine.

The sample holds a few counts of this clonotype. Here the CDR3 DNA reads TGTGCCAGCAGCGTAGGGGGACAGGGGTTTGAAAAACTGTTTTTT. This codes for CASSVGGQGFEKLFF. V usage is TRBV9 and J usage is TRBJ1-4; 10 bases fit TRBD1. The CDR3 consists of 15 residues. V lost 0 bases and J lost 7; bases outside the gene matches: 3. Germline CDR1 and CDR2: SGDLS and YYNGEE.

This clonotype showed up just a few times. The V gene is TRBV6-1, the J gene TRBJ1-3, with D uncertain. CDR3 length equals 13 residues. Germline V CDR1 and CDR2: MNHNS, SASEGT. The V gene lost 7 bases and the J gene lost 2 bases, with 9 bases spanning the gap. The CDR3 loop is CASNPAAGNTIYF. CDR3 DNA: TGTGCCAGCAACCCGGCGGCTGGAAACACCATATATTTT.

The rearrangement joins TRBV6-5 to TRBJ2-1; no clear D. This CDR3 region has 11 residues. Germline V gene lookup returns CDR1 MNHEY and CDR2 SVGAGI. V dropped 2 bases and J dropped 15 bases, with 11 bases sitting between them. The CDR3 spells CASSYNGVRFF. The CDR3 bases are TGTGCCAGCAGTTACAACGGTGTACGGTTCTTC.

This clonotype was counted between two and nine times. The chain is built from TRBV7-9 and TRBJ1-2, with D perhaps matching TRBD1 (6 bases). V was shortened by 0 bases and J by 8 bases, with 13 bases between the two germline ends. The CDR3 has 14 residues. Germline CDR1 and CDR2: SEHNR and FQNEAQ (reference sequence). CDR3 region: CASSLAAQGGGYTF. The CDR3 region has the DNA TGTGCCAGCAGCTTAGCGGCACAGGGAGGCGGCTACACCTTC.

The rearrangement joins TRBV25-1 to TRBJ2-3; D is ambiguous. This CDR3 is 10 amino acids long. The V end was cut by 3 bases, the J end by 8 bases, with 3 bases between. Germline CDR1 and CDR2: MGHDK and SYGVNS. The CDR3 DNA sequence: TGTGCCAGCAGTGACGGTACGCAGTATTTT. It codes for CASSDGTQYF.

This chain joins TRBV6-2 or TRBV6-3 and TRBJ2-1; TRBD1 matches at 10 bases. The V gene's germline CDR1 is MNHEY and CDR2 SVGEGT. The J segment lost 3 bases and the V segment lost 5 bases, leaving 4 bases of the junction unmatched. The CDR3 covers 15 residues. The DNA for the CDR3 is TGTGCCAGCAGTCGACAGGGGGCCCGCTACAATGAGCAGTTCTTC. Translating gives CASSRQGARYNEQFF.

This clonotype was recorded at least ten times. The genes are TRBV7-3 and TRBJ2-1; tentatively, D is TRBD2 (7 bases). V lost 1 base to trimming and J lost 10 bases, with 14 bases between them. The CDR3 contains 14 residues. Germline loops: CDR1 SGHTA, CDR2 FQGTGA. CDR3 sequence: CASSLNSGEGEQFF. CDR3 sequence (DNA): TGTGCCAGCAGCTTAAATTCAGGGGAGGGCGAGCAGTTCTTC.

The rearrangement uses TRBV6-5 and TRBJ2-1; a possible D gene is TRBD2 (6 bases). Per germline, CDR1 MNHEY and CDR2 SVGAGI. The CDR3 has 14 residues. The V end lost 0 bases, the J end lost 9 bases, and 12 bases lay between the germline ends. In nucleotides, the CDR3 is TGTGCCAGCAGTTACTCTTTTCTGGGGGGTGAGCAGTTCTTC. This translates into CASSYSFLGGEQFF.

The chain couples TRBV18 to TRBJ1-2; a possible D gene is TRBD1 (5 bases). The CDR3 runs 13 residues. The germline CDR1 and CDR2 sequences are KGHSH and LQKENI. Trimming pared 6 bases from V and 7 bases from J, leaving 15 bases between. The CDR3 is CASSPREGSGYTF. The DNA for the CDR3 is TGTGCCAGCTCCCCTAGGGAGGGGAGTGGCTACACCTTC.

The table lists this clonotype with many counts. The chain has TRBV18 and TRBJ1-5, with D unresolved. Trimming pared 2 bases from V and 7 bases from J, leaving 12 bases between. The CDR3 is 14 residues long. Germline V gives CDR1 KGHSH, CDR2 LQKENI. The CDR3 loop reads CASSPGLNGQPQHF. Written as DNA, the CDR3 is TGTGCCAGCTCACCAGGTTTAAATGGCCAGCCCCAGCATTTT.